These 30 T cell receptor beta chains came from one sample sequenced in a study of cytomegalovirus exposure and HLA in healthy donors. Data came from immunoSEQ multiplex PCR; TCRdb stores just in-frame clones and leaves some out. This table holds 220,000 or so clones, over 80% found once. The sequenced material came from PBMCs. These receptors were collected from a woman between 18 and 30 years old in good health and CMV-seronegative.

This clone was detected only once. The chain's CDR3 is CASSEARTLMNTEAFF. The CDR3 DNA reads as TGTGCCAGCAGTGAAGCTAGGACACTCATGAACACTGAAGCTTTCTTT. This rearrangement joins TRBV2 to TRBJ1-1; weak D call: TRBD1 (5 bases). The CDR3 loop spans 16 amino acids. Germline-derived CDR1 and CDR2 are SNHLY and FYNNEI. V dropped 0 bases and J dropped 0 bases, with 11 bases sitting between them.

V usage is TRBV29-1 and J usage is TRBJ1-1; maybe TRBD1 (5 bases). Germline CDR1 is SQVTM and CDR2 is ANQGSEA. This CDR3 is built from 13 residues. The V end was cut by 0 bases, the J end by 5 bases, with 10 bases between. CDR3 nucleotide sequence: TGCAGCGTTGAAGAGGCGGGGGAGACTGAAGCTTTCTTT. It specifies CSVEEAGETEAFF. Combining the CDR3 with reference TRBV29-1 and TRBJ1-1 gives the whole variable domain SAVISQKPSRDICQRGTSLTIQCQVDSQVTMMFWYRQQPGQSLTLIATANQGSEATYESGFVIDKFPISRPNLTFSTLTVSNMSPEDSSIYLCSVEEAGETEAFFGQGTRLTVV.

This chain connects TRBV6-1 to TRBJ1-2; TRBD1 agrees at 9 bases. This CDR3 contains 14 residues. Germline loops: CDR1 MNHNS, CDR2 SASEGT. V shed 5 bases and J 4 bases; nucleotides not matched to a gene: 5. The CDR3 region has the DNA TGTGCCAGCAGTTCGGACAGGGGTACCTATGGCTACACCTTC. It specifies CASSSDRGTYGYTF.

V usage is TRBV29-1 and J usage is TRBJ2-1; TRBD2 aligns across 8 bases. CDR1 is SQVTM and CDR2 is ANQGSEA in the germline V gene. The CDR3 is 12 amino acids. Trimming cost V 5 bases and J 6 bases; bases outside gene matches: 3. The CDR3 region has the DNA TGCAGCGTTTCCCTAGCGGGCAATGAGCAGTTCTTC. As protein: CSVSLAGNEQFF.

The rearrangement uses TRBV6-5 and TRBJ2-7, with unresolved D. The CDR3 is 15 residues long. Germline V gene lookup returns CDR1 MNHEY and CDR2 SVGAGI. Deletions cut 0 bases from V and 6 bases from J, with 15 bases between. In DNA, the CDR3 is TGTGCCAGCAGTTACTCGAGGATGAGTAGTGGCGAGCAGTACTTC. It is translated as CASSYSRMSSGEQYF.

In its sample, this clone was seen a few times. The chain employs TRBV27 and TRBJ1-5; 7 bases are shared with TRBD1. Unmatched junction bases numbered 18, after V lost 10 bases and J lost 6 bases. The CDR3 length is 16 residues. Looked up from germline, CDR1 is MNHEY and CDR2 is SMNVEV (reference sequence). The CDR3 DNA sequence: TGTGCCACCAGGAAGATCACAGGGGATGTCGGTCAGCCCCAGCATTTT. Protein product: CATRKITGDVGQPQHF.

The chain carries TRBV28 and TRBJ1-2; no clear D. Trimming pared 5 bases from V and 2 bases from J, leaving 6 bases between. The germline gives CDR1 MDHEN, CDR2 SYDVKM. The CDR3 contains 12 residues. CDR3 DNA: TGTGCCAGCAGTGTGGGAAACTATGGCTACACCTTC. This sequence encodes CASSVGNYGYTF.

The rearrangement joins TRBV6-6 to TRBJ1-5; D gene ambiguous. The CDR3 contains 13 residues. Germline V gives CDR1 MNHNY, CDR2 SVGAGI (reference sequence). V lost 7 bases and J 2 bases, leaving 9 bases between the germline ends. DNA for the CDR3: TGTGCCAGCATGTCACCTGGCAATCAGCCCCAGCATTTT. Translation: CASMSPGNQPQHF.

The rearrangement joins TRBV27 to TRBJ2-1; the match to TRBD2 covers 10 bases. Per germline, CDR1 MNHEY and CDR2 SMNVEV (reference sequence). The CDR3 runs to 15 residues. V dropped 7 bases and J dropped 4; count of bases not matched to a gene: 7. The CDR3, as DNA: TGTGCCAGCATGATTCCTAGCGGGGGATACAATGAGCAGTTCTTC. Translation: CASMIPSGGYNEQFF.

The chain uses TRBV5-1 and TRBJ1-1, with D maybe TRBD1 (6 bases). The CDR3 totals 16 residues. Germline CDR1 and CDR2: SGHRS and YFSETQ. Trimming shortened V by 0 bases and J by 3 bases, and 15 bases separated the two germline ends. The DNA for the CDR3 is TGCGCCAGCAGCTTGGGCTTGGGGGCGGAGCACACTGAAGCTTTCTTT. As protein: CASSLGLGAEHTEAFF.

The rearrangement joins TRBV5-4 to TRBJ2-5; possibly TRBD2 for D (5 bases). The CDR3 covers 14 residues. Per germline, CDR1 SGHNT and CDR2 YYREEE (reference sequence). The V end was cut by 2 bases, the J end by 2 bases, with 10 bases between. The DNA for the CDR3 is TGTGCCAGCAGCTTAGCGGCGACACAAGAGACCCAGTACTTC. Translation gives CASSLAATQETQYF. The whole variable domain, remainder taken from reference TRBV5-4 and TRBJ2-5, is ETGVTQSPTHLIKTRGQQVTLRCSSQSGHNTVSWYQQALGQGPQFIFQYYREEENGRGNFPPRFSGLQFPNYSSELNVNALELDDSALYLCASSLAATQETQYFGPGTRLLVL.

The rearrangement links TRBV9 to TRBJ2-2; 9 bases are a match to TRBD2. Germline CDR1 SGDLS, CDR2 YYNGEE. This CDR3 is built from 15 residues. J lost 4 bases, V lost 0 bases, and 1 base had no gene match. The CDR3 sequence is CASSVGGLATGELFF. The CDR3 DNA follows: TGTGCCAGCAGCGTAGGGGGACTAGCCACCGGGGAGCTGTTTTTT.

The V gene is TRBV18, the J gene TRBJ1-5; D gene ambiguous. The CDR3 sequence is 12 residues long. V lost 3 bases to trimming and J lost 6 bases, with 6 bases between them. Germline V CDR1 and CDR2: KGHSH, LQKENI. CDR3 sequence: CASSPSGQPQHF. In DNA, the CDR3 is TGTGCCAGCTCACCGTCCGGTCAGCCCCAGCATTTT. Variable domain in full (rest from reference TRBV18 and TRBJ1-5): NAGVMQNPRHLVRRRGQEARLRCSPMKGHSHVYWYRQLPEEGLKFMVYLQKENIIDESGMPKERFSAEFPKEGPSILRIQQVVRGDSAAYFCASSPSGQPQHFGDGTRLSIL.

J is TRBJ1-2 and V is TRBV15; TRBD1 matches 9 bases. Looked up from germline, CDR1 is LNHNV and CDR2 is YYDKDF (reference sequence). CDR3 length: 13 residues. V dropped 4 bases and J dropped 5; count of bases not matched to a gene: 2. CDR3: CATSTGTGYGYTF. The CDR3 region has the DNA TGTGCCACCAGCACCGGGACAGGGTATGGCTACACCTTC.

Concerning this clone itself: Additional DNA sequences in this sample encode the identical CDR3. The rearrangement joins TRBV5-1 to TRBJ1-2, with no clear D. The CDR3 is 13 residues long. V was shortened by 0 bases and J by 3 bases, with 6 bases between the two germline ends. The germline CDR1 and CDR2 sequences are SGHRS and YFSETQ. This chain's CDR3 is CASSLDGDYGYTF. Written as DNA, the CDR3 is TGCGCCAGCAGCTTGGACGGGGACTATGGCTACACCTTC.

CDR3 protein: CASSTNEKLFF. CDR3 nucleotides: TGTGCCAGCAGCACGAATGAAAAACTGTTTTTT. The chain employs TRBV7-9 and TRBJ1-4; D remains ambiguous. In germline, CDR1 is SEHNR, CDR2 FQNEAQ (reference sequence). The CDR3 totals 11 residues. V was shortened by 5 bases and J by 5 bases, with 3 bases between the two germline ends.

The V and J genes are TRBV27 and TRBJ1-1, with 7 bases matching TRBD1. This CDR3 is built from 14 residues. The junction had 7 bases not matched to a gene; V was cut back by 4 bases and J by 5 bases. CDR1 and CDR2 from the germline V gene are MNHEY and SMNVEV (reference sequence). CDR3 protein: CASSYQGGRTEAFF. CDR3 coding DNA: TGTGCCAGCAGTTATCAAGGGGGCAGGACTGAAGCTTTCTTT.

The chain is built from TRBV6-6 and TRBJ1-1, with 7 nucleotides matching TRBD1. This CDR3 spans 15 amino acids. The ends lost 2 bases at V and 3 bases at J; junction bases unmatched: 6. The germline V gene has CDR1 MNHNY and CDR2 SVGAGI (reference sequence). The DNA for the CDR3 is TGTGCCAGCAGTTACCGAAGGGGGCCAGACACTGAAGCTTTCTTT. This translates into CASSYRRGPDTEAFF.

This chain uses TRBV9 with TRBJ2-7; D perhaps matches TRBD2 (6 bases). This CDR3 region has 16 residues. Germline V gene lookup returns CDR1 SGDLS and CDR2 YYNGEE. V was trimmed by 2 bases and J by 0 bases, leaving 15 bases between them. CDR3 nucleotides: TGTGCCAGCAGCGTCCTCCCCGACGGGAGCTCCTACGAGCAGTACTTC. It is translated as CASSVLPDGSSYEQYF. Drawing the rest from reference TRBV9 and TRBJ2-7, the complete variable domain is DSGVTQTPKHLITATGQRVTLRCSPRSGDLSVYWYQQSLDQGLQFLIQYYNGEERAKGNILERFSAQQFPDLHSELNLSSLELGDSALYFCASSVLPDGSSYEQYFGPGTRLTVT.

This chain uses TRBV2 with TRBJ2-5, with 11 bases identical to TRBD2. V shed 5 bases and J 3 bases; nucleotides not matched to a gene: 8. Per germline, CDR1 SNHLY and CDR2 FYNNEI. There are 16 residues in the CDR3. The CDR3 loop is CASSSLLAGEEETQYF. In DNA form, the CDR3 reads TGTGCCAGCAGTTCATTACTAGCGGGAGAGGAAGAGACCCAGTACTTC. The full variable domain, completed using reference TRBV2 and TRBJ2-5, is EPEVTQTPSHQVTQMGQEVILRCVPISNHLYFYWYRQILGQKVEFLVSFYNNEISEKSEIFDDQFSVERPDGSNFTLKIRSTKLEDSAMYFCASSSLLAGEEETQYFGPGTRLLVL.

This clone was observed a few times. V usage is TRBV2 and J usage is TRBJ2-3, with TRBD1 as a possible D gene (6 bases). The CDR3 is 12 residues long. Germline loops: CDR1 SNHLY, CDR2 FYNNEI. V gave up 6 bases and J gave up 12 bases, with 16 bases separating them. The CDR3 nucleotides read TGTGCCAGCAGCGAGGACAGCCAATGTCAGTATTTT. Translating gives CASSEDSQCQYF. Drawing the rest from reference TRBV2 and TRBJ2-3, the complete variable domain is EPEVTQTPSHQVTQMGQEVILRCVPISNHLYFYWYRQILGQKVEFLVSFYNNEISEKSEIFDDQFSVERPDGSNFTLKIRSTKLEDSAMYFCASSEDSQCQYFGPGTRLTVL.

This chain joins TRBV9 and TRBJ2-2, with TRBD2 identical over 9 bases. Germline assignment: CDR1 SGDLS and CDR2 YYNGEE. The CDR3 runs to 16 residues. The trim removed 5 bases at V and 2 bases at J, leaving 7 bases unmatched. This CDR3 is CASSPPTSGNTGELFF. The CDR3 bases are TGTGCCAGCAGTCCCCCGACTAGCGGTAACACCGGGGAGCTGTTTTTT.

V and J are TRBV7-8 and TRBJ1-5; possibly TRBD1 for D (5 bases). Deletions cut 6 bases from V and 4 bases from J, with 13 bases between. CDR1 is SGHVS and CDR2 is FQNEAQ in the germline V gene. CDR3 size: 14 residues. CDR3 sequence: CASSHPGGNQPQHF. DNA of the CDR3: TGTGCCAGCAGTCACCCCGGGGGGAATCAGCCCCAGCATTTT.

This sequence joins TRBV11-2 and TRBJ2-1; unclear D gene. Germline V lookup: CDR1 SGHAT, CDR2 FQNNGV. This CDR3 region has 13 residues. Between the trimmed V and J ends, which lost 5 bases and 2 bases, there was a span of 7 bases. The CDR3 reads CASSPWTYNEQFF. CDR3 coding DNA: TGTGCCAGCAGCCCGTGGACCTACAATGAGCAGTTCTTC. Complete variable domain (other parts from reference TRBV11-2 and TRBJ2-1): EAGVAQSPRYKIIEKRQSVAFWCNPISGHATLYWYQQILGQGPKLLIQFQNNGVVDDSQLPKDRFSAERLKGVDSTLKIQPAKLEDSAVYLCASSPWTYNEQFFGPGTRLTVL.

J is TRBJ1-3 and V is TRBV30; tentatively, D is TRBD1 (5 bases). The V end lost 0 bases, the J end lost 4 bases, and 16 bases lay between the germline ends. CDR1 and CDR2 (germline): GTSNPN, SVGIG (reference sequence). The CDR3 runs to 16 residues. As DNA, the CDR3 is TGTGCCTGGAGTGTAATCGGGGCAAGACAGGGAAACACCATATATTTT. It yields the protein CAWSVIGARQGNTIYF.

This chain uses TRBV6-6 with TRBJ1-4, with no clear D. Trimming left V 6 bases short and J 5 bases short, with 10 bases between. The CDR3 totals 13 residues. Per germline, CDR1 MNHNY and CDR2 SVGAGI (reference sequence). CDR3 protein: CASSRTGNEKLFF. The CDR3 coding sequence is TGTGCCAGCAGCCGGACGGGAAATGAAAAACTGTTTTTT.

This clone was picked up a small number of times. The chain's CDR3 is CSAKDRVDAFF. The CDR3 nucleotides are TGCAGTGCCAAGGACAGGGTGGATGCTTTCTTT. The gene calls are TRBV20-1 and TRBJ1-1; TRBD1 matches 8 bases. Germline loops: CDR1 DFQATT, CDR2 SNEGSKA (reference sequence). This CDR3 comprises 11 residues. J lost 11 bases, V lost 6 bases, and 8 bases had no gene match.

The chain employs TRBV2 and TRBJ2-7; D is perhaps TRBD1 or TRBD2 (5 bases each). The V end lost 6 bases, the J end lost 1 base, and 13 bases lay between the germline ends. Germline V gene sequence: CDR1 SNHLY, CDR2 FYNNEI. The CDR3 runs 14 residues. The CDR3 coding sequence is TGTGCCAGCAGGGGAAAGGGACCTTCCTACGAGCAGTACTTC. Translated: CASRGKGPSYEQYF.

This clone was seen at least ten times. The genes are TRBV19 and TRBJ1-2, with D maybe TRBD1 (5 bases). The CDR3 runs 15 residues. CDR1 and CDR2 (germline): LNHDA, SQIVND (reference sequence). The germline V and J ends were trimmed by 1 base and 4 bases, with 13 bases remaining between them. The chain's CDR3 is CASSIVPRQPYGYTF. In DNA, the CDR3 is TGTGCCAGTAGTATAGTTCCGAGACAGCCCTATGGCTACACCTTC.

The V and J genes are TRBV27 and TRBJ2-1, with TRBD2 matching over 9 bases. Per germline, CDR1 MNHEY and CDR2 SMNVEV (reference sequence). V dropped 5 bases and J dropped 4; count of bases not matched to a gene: 12. This CDR3 comprises 17 residues. CDR3 bases: TGTGCCAGCAGTCGGCTCTTAGCGGGGGCTGAGTACAATGAGCAGTTCTTC. Translating it yields CASSRLLAGAEYNEQFF.